The clone carrying this T cell receptor (beta chain) occurred once. The data belong to a study of graft-versus-host responses after intestinal transplantation. Some clones are missing from TCRdb's copy, which holds only in-frame ones; the method was immunoSEQ multiplex PCR. This sample has over 40,000 clones, with about 93% found just once. The sample consisted of PBMCs, taken roughly 760 days after a first intestinal transplant, on the day of a second. The source of this sequence is a human patient who received an intestinal transplant, so some T cells may come from the graft donor.

The chain's CDR3 is CASSTQGAVTPESTDTQYF. As DNA, the CDR3 is TGTGCCAGCAGCACACAGGGGGCCGTTACACCTGAAAGCACAGATACGCAGTATTTT. The genes are TRBV28 and TRBJ2-3; 9 bases line up with TRBD1. The germline V gene encodes CDR1 MDHEN and CDR2 SYDVKM. The CDR3 loop spans 19 amino acids. Trimming removed 6 bases from V and 0 bases from J; junction bases left unmatched: 16.